The clone carrying this T cell receptor beta chain appeared a few times. CDR1 is SGHNT, CDR2 YYREEE, per germline (reference sequence). The CDR3 runs to 13 residues. V lost 6 bases, J lost 7 bases, and 6 bases stayed unmatched. These data belong to a study of blood T cell repertoires in COVID-19. Whole-study context: The United States, Italy and Spain provided the acute and convalescent COVID-19 samples.

Clones were read by immunoSEQ multiplex PCR, and TCRdb kept only the in-frame ones, dropping some. The table has over 200,000 clones, around 85% seen once. Participants were aged about 18 to 95 years, lived in 24 US areas, and enrolled virtually. Participants' reported clinical history set cohort assignment. Recovery meant two consecutive negative NP/OP PCR tests, professional clearance, or resolved symptoms. V and J are TRBV5-4 and TRBJ2-7, with TRBD2 identical over 11 bases. The sequence was obtained from a woman between 45 and 65 years old who had recovered from COVID-19. The sequencing sample was made of PBMCs or T cells enriched from blood (not recorded which). The CDR3 region has the DNA TGTGCCAGCAAAGTAGCGGGAGGGCAAGAGCAGTACTTC. This gives the protein CASKVAGGQEQYF.